The 29 T cell receptor beta chains presented below share a single source sample, sequenced in a study of T-cell memory formation after mild COVID-19. One entry per CDR3 protein results from TCRdb running MiXCR on the 5' RACE reads. The sample shows some 350,000 distinct CDR3 sequences, approximately 15% of them seen only once. The sample consisted of PBMCs or a T cell subset sorted from them (not recorded which). The receptors derive from a young man who had mild COVID-19 (a few samples of this study predate the infection). Cell type and time point are not known.

The genes are TRBV5-1 and TRBJ1-1; possible D gene TRBD1, 6 bases. The CDR3 has 14 residues. The germline V and J ends were trimmed by 4 bases and 2 bases, with 12 bases remaining between them. CDR1 SGHRS and CDR2 YFSETQ come from the germline V gene. The CDR3 protein is CASSIPGDNTEAFF. As DNA, the CDR3 is TGCGCCAGCAGCATCCCAGGGGACAACACTGAAGCTTTCTTT.

Only a few counts were recorded for this clonotype. V and J are TRBV20-1 and TRBJ2-5; 8 positions match TRBD2. Trimming removed 3 bases from V and 4 bases from J; junction bases left unmatched: 10. This CDR3 spans 15 amino acids. Looked up from germline, CDR1 is DFQATT and CDR2 is SNEGSKA (reference sequence). CDR3 DNA sequence: TGCAGTGCTAGCACCGGTAGCGGGGTTCCAGAGACCCAGTACTTC. Residues: CSASTGSGVPETQYF.

This clonotype has more than one count but fewer than ten. V gene TRBV5-5 combines with J gene TRBJ2-7; D possibly matches TRBD1 or TRBD2 (5 bases each). Germline CDR1 is SGHKS and CDR2 is YYEKEE (reference sequence). The V end lost 4 bases, the J end lost 5 bases, and 22 bases lay between the germline ends. The CDR3 runs 16 residues. The CDR3 coding sequence is TGTGCCAGCAGCAAAACCGGGACCGGAGCCACCCACGAGCAGTACGTC. The encoded protein is CASSKTGTGATHEQYV.

This rearrangement joins TRBV4-2 to TRBJ2-1, with 9 positions matching TRBD1. Per the germline V gene, CDR1 is LGHNA and CDR2 is YNFKEQ. Trimming removed 2 bases from V and 6 bases from J; junction bases left unmatched: 8. There are 16 residues in the CDR3. CDR3 protein: CASSQTRDREVNEQFF. The CDR3 DNA sequence: TGTGCCAGCAGCCAAACCCGGGACAGGGAAGTCAATGAGCAGTTCTTC.

The CDR3: CSVLPTVNEKLFF. CDR3 bases: TGCAGCGTCCTCCCTACCGTAAATGAAAAACTGTTTTTT. V gene TRBV29-1 combines with J gene TRBJ1-4; no clear D. This CDR3 contains 13 residues. V lost 6 bases and J lost 5, with 13 bases in between. The V gene's germline CDR1 is SQVTM and CDR2 ANQGSEA. Filled out from reference TRBV29-1 and TRBJ1-4, the complete variable domain reads SAVISQKPSRDICQRGTSLTIQCQVDSQVTMMFWYRQQPGQSLTLIATANQGSEATYESGFVIDKFPISRPNLTFSTLTVSNMSPEDSSIYLCSVLPTVNEKLFFGSGTQLSVL.

This clonotype was observed many times. The chain recombines TRBV4-2 with TRBJ2-3, with TRBD2 matching 8 bases. CDR1 LGHNA and CDR2 YNFKEQ come from the germline V gene. V was clipped by 1 base and J by 3 bases; unmatched bases: 6. The CDR3 is 16 residues long. CDR3 loop: CASSQGAGGRTDTQYF. The CDR3 DNA reads TGTGCCAGCAGCCAAGGGGCGGGGGGCCGAACAGATACGCAGTATTTT.

This clonotype came up a few times. The chain carries TRBV7-3 and TRBJ1-3; D unresolved. Trimming removed 3 bases at V and 0 bases at J, with 12 bases between. From germline, CDR1 is SGHTA and CDR2 FQGTGA. This CDR3 comprises 16 residues. The CDR3 DNA reads TGTGCCAGCAGCTTGGGGTCCGGGAACTCTGGAAACACCATATATTTT. Amino acids: CASSLGSGNSGNTIYF. The full variable domain, with the rest looked up from reference TRBV7-3 and TRBJ1-3, is GAGVSQTPSNKVTEKGKYVELRCDPISGHTALYWYRQSLGQGPEFLIYFQGTGAADDSGLPNDRFFAVRPEGSVSTLKIQRTERGDSAVYLCASSLGSGNSGNTIYFGEGSWLTVV.

The CDR3 region is CASSYWDRAHSPLHF. The CDR3 bases are TGTGCCAGCAGTTACTGGGACAGGGCGCATTCACCCCTCCACTTT. The chain has TRBV6-5 and TRBJ1-6; 9 nucleotides match TRBD1. The CDR3 spans 15 residues. Germline V CDR1 and CDR2: MNHEY, SVGAGI. The V segment lost 1 base and the J segment 8 bases; nucleotides outside the gene matches: 3.

The gene calls are TRBV4-3 and TRBJ2-2; TRBD2 aligns across 7 bases. The CDR3 is 15 amino acids. The germline V gene has CDR1 LGHNA and CDR2 YSLEER. The V gene end was trimmed by 1 base and the J gene end by 7 bases; junction bases not matched to a gene: 6. In DNA, the CDR3 is TGCGCCAGCAGCCAAGGGGCTAGCGGAAACGGGGAGCTGTTTTTT. This gives the protein CASSQGASGNGELFF.

A few counts support this clonotype. The chain joins TRBV12-5 to TRBJ2-3; 12 bases fit TRBD2. CDR1 is LGHNT and CDR2 is FRNRAP in the germline V gene. V trimming: 3 bases; J trimming: 2 bases; junction bases outside the gene matches: 3. The CDR3 totals 16 residues. The CDR3 DNA reads TGTGCTAGTGGTTTAACTAGCGGGGGGACCACAGATACGCAGTATTTT. Translating it yields CASGLTSGGTTDTQYF.

The chain has TRBV6-6 and TRBJ2-7; 7 positions agree with TRBD2. V lost 0 bases to trimming and J lost 2 bases; unmatched junction nucleotides: 10. There are 17 residues in the CDR3. The germline V gene has CDR1 MNHNY and CDR2 SVGAGI (reference sequence). The CDR3 is CASSYSKSSSGAYEQYV. CDR3 coding DNA: TGTGCCAGCAGTTACTCGAAATCTTCGAGCGGGGCCTACGAGCAGTACGTC.

V and J are TRBV4-3 and TRBJ1-1; 12 bases fit TRBD1. CDR1 is LGHNA and CDR2 is YSLEER in the germline V gene. The V and J ends lost 1 base and 8 bases, in that order; junction bases with no gene match: 5. CDR3 size: 15 residues. The DNA of the CDR3 is TGCGCCAGCAGCCAAGTGGGACAGGGGGCATCCGAAGCTTTCTTT. Protein: CASSQVGQGASEAFF.

Only a few counts were recorded for this clonotype. V and J are TRBV5-4 and TRBJ1-1; 8 nucleotides agree with TRBD1. Losses at the gene ends were 1 base for V and 11 bases for J; bases not matched to a gene: 4. CDR3 size: 12 residues. CDR1 and CDR2 from the germline V gene are SGHNT and YYREEE (reference sequence). The CDR3: CASSLNRDRAFF. The CDR3, as DNA: TGTGCCAGCAGCTTGAACCGGGACAGGGCTTTCTTT.

The rearrangement joins TRBV6-1 to TRBJ2-5; no firm D call. CDR3 length: 13 amino acids. Germline CDR1 is MNHNS and CDR2 is SASEGT. Trimming took off 7 bases at V and 5 bases at J, with 14 bases between the two ends. CDR3 coding DNA: TGTGCCAGCATGTTCGGTATCTGGGAGACCCAGTACTTC. Protein: CASMFGIWETQYF.

This clonotype has ten or more counts. Written as DNA, the CDR3 is TGTGCCGGACTAGCGGGGGGGAGATCCTACAATGAGCAGTTCTTC. Protein product: CAGLAGGRSYNEQFF. J is TRBJ2-1 and V is TRBV28; 15 bases are a match to TRBD2. Germline values: CDR1 MDHEN, CDR2 SYDVKM. This CDR3 has 15 amino acids. Trimming removed 11 bases from V and 1 base from J; junction bases left unmatched: 3.

This chain connects TRBV29-1 to TRBJ1-1; D is uncertain. Germline loops: CDR1 SQVTM, CDR2 ANQGSEA. The germline V and J ends were trimmed by 4 bases and 6 bases, with 15 bases remaining between them. The CDR3 extends over 13 amino acids. The CDR3 protein is CSVGHRPLAEAFF. CDR3 coding DNA: TGCAGCGTTGGGCACAGACCCCTGGCTGAAGCTTTCTTT.

This chain connects TRBV6-2 or TRBV6-3 to TRBJ1-5, with TRBD1 matching over 7 bases. Trimming removed 6 bases from V and 3 bases from J; junction bases left unmatched: 8. Germline V gives CDR1 MNHEY, CDR2 SVGEGT. The CDR3 spans 15 residues. Here the CDR3 DNA reads TGTGCCAGCAGCTCCACAGGGGAGAACAATCAGCCCCAGCATTTT. Encoded protein: CASSSTGENNQPQHF.

The V and J genes are TRBV6-2 or TRBV6-3 and TRBJ1-1; D perhaps matches TRBD1 (6 bases). The ends were cut back, 2 bases at V and 5 bases at J, with 12 bases in the middle. The CDR3 runs to 14 residues. Germline-derived CDR1 and CDR2 are MNHEY and SVGEGT. The CDR3 sequence is CASSYTQGRTEAFF. The CDR3, as DNA: TGTGCCAGCAGTTACACGCAGGGGAGAACTGAAGCTTTCTTT.

The chain is built from TRBV5-1 and TRBJ1-2; TRBD1 is a possible D gene (5 bases). The CDR3 length is 14 residues. V lost 4 bases, J lost 4 bases, and 14 bases lay in between. Germline loops: CDR1 SGHRS, CDR2 YFSETQ. The DNA for the CDR3 is TGCGCCAGCAGCACCCCCCAGGGCGGCTATGGCTACACCTTC. As protein: CASSTPQGGYGYTF.

This clonotype was picked up many times. The chain couples TRBV7-2 to TRBJ2-5, with 7 bases lining up with TRBD1. V lost 5 bases and J lost 2; bases outside the gene matches: 8. This CDR3 spans 15 amino acids. The germline V gene encodes CDR1 SGHTA and CDR2 FQGNSA. Here the CDR3 DNA reads TGTGCCAGCAGCCTGGGACAGACCTTTCAAGAGACCCAGTACTTC. Residues: CASSLGQTFQETQYF.

The J gene is TRBJ1-5, the V gene TRBV28, with 9 bases fitting TRBD1. V gave up 5 bases and J gave up 6 bases; unmatched junction bases: 8. There are 15 residues in the CDR3. CDR1 MDHEN and CDR2 SYDVKM come from the germline V gene. The CDR3 DNA is TGTGCCAGCAGTCTGGGACAGGGTGGAGGTCAGCCCCAGCATTTT. It translates to CASSLGQGGGQPQHF.

This clonotype was detected ten times or more. The genes are TRBV11-3 and TRBJ2-7, with no clear D. The CDR3 sequence is 13 residues long. V lost 4 bases and J 3 bases, leaving 10 bases between the germline ends. Germline assignment: CDR1 SGHNT and CDR2 YENEEA. The CDR3 here is CASSSNSGYEQYF. CDR3 nucleotides: TGTGCCAGCAGCTCAAACTCGGGCTACGAGCAGTACTTC.

This clonotype was seen a handful of times. CDR3 loop: CASKRDGPFEQYV. Here the CDR3 DNA reads TGTGCCAGCAAACGGGACGGGCCCTTTGAGCAGTACGTC. The chain carries TRBV6-2 or TRBV6-3 and TRBJ2-7, with D possibly being TRBD1 or TRBD2 (5 bases each). The germline CDR1 and CDR2 sequences are MNHEY and SVGEGT. V dropped 7 bases and J dropped 7 bases, with 17 bases sitting between them. The CDR3 covers 13 residues.

The chain couples TRBV7-9 to TRBJ2-5; no reliable D call. The CDR3 sequence is 15 residues long. Trimming left V 1 base short and J 0 bases short, with 9 bases between. Per the germline V gene, CDR1 is SEHNR and CDR2 is FQNEAQ (reference sequence). As DNA, the CDR3 is TGTGCCAGCAGCTTAGGGCGGTATTACCAAGAGACCCAGTACTTC. Its protein product is CASSLGRYYQETQYF.

Only a few counts were recorded for this clonotype. This rearrangement joins TRBV12-3 or TRBV12-4 to TRBJ2-5, with 15 bases lining up with TRBD2. Losses at the gene ends were 5 bases for V and 0 bases for J; bases not matched to a gene: 10. The CDR3 extends over 19 amino acids. The CDR3 region is CASSALGGLAGGNQETQYF. In nucleotides, the CDR3 is TGTGCCAGCAGTGCCCTTGGGGGACTAGCGGGGGGCAACCAAGAGACCCAGTACTTC.

This clonotype was seen a handful of times. The chain links TRBV29-1 to TRBJ1-1; tentative D call: TRBD1 (5 bases). CDR1 is SQVTM, CDR2 ANQGSEA, per germline. The V end lost 4 bases, the J end lost 3 bases, and 24 bases lay between the germline ends. This CDR3 spans 17 amino acids. The CDR3 DNA sequence: TGCAGCGTTGTAATGCTCAGGGCCCGCCTGGGGGACACTGAAGCTTTCTTT. It translates to CSVVMLRARLGDTEAFF. Full variable domain (rest looked up from reference TRBV29-1 and TRBJ1-1): SAVISQKPSRDICQRGTSLTIQCQVDSQVTMMFWYRQQPGQSLTLIATANQGSEATYESGFVIDKFPISRPNLTFSTLTVSNMSPEDSSIYLCSVVMLRARLGDTEAFFGQGTRLTVV.

The V gene is TRBV9, the J gene TRBJ2-1, with 12 bases identical to TRBD1. CDR3 length: 15 amino acids. The germline V gene encodes CDR1 SGDLS and CDR2 YYNGEE. V dropped 6 bases and J dropped 8; count of bases not matched to a gene: 9. CDR3: CASKPGGTGGDEQFF. CDR3 nucleotides: TGTGCCAGCAAACCTGGGGGGACAGGGGGCGATGAGCAGTTCTTC. Based on the CDR3 plus reference TRBV9 and TRBJ2-1, the full variable domain is DSGVTQTPKHLITATGQRVTLRCSPRSGDLSVYWYQQSLDQGLQFLIQYYNGEERAKGNILERFSAQQFPDLHSELNLSSLELGDSALYFCASKPGGTGGDEQFFGPGTRLTVL.

Many counts were recorded for this clonotype. The chain employs TRBV15 and TRBJ2-7; 9 nucleotides line up with TRBD2. Trimming took 1 base from V and 4 from J; bases not matched to a gene: 11. The CDR3 contains 17 residues. CDR1 and CDR2 from the germline V gene are LNHNV and YYDKDF (reference sequence). The CDR3 coding sequence is TGTGCCACCAGCAGAGTCGAACCGGGGACTAGCCCGTACGAGCAGTACGTC. This codes for CATSRVEPGTSPYEQYV.

This clonotype was seen a few times. J is TRBJ2-7 and V is TRBV19; D is perhaps TRBD1 (6 bases). Germline V gene data show CDR1 as LNHDA and CDR2 as SQIVND (reference sequence). This CDR3 is 13 amino acids long. V gave up 3 bases and J gave up 4 bases, with 10 bases separating them. CDR3 nucleotide sequence: TGTGCCAGTAGTATTCGTCAGGGGTACGAGCAGTACGTC. Translation gives CASSIRQGYEQYV.